This TCR beta chain was captured in a study of T-cell memory formation after mild COVID-19. Study information: Most TCR clusters belonged to a single donor. Study-level results: Clones contracting over day 15 to 85 were CD4/CD8 balanced, with later expanders leaning CD4+. A subset of responding clones appeared in pre-infection memory, suggesting cross-reactive memory joined.

5'RACE primed at constant segments yielded TCR alpha and TCR beta cDNA libraries bearing sample barcodes and UMIs. TCRdb redid the calling of the 5' RACE reads with MiXCR, one entry per CDR3 protein. Of 350,000 to 450,000 distinct CDR3 sequences listed, around 20% are singletons. Germline CDR1 is MNHNS and CDR2 is SASEGT. The V end lost 5 bases, the J end lost 5 bases, and 18 bases lay between the germline ends. CDR3 length: 15 residues. With respect to this clonotype: Its target is unknown.

The V and J genes are TRBV6-1 and TRBJ2-5; D tentatively reads TRBD1 or TRBD2 (5 bases each). The TCR comes from an adult woman who had mild COVID-19 (a few samples of this study predate the infection). Cell type and time point are not known. The specimen sequenced was PBMCs or a T cell subset sorted from them (not recorded which). The CDR3 DNA sequence: TGTGCCAGCAGTTCTGACGGTGGGGGTAGCGAGACCCAGTACTTC. It specifies CASSSDGGGSETQYF.